This record looks at one T cell receptor (beta chain) sequence and its context. The antigen is undetermined. The V end lost 0 bases, the J end lost 1 base, and 7 bases lay between the germline ends. Germline V gene sequence: CDR1 GTSNPN, CDR2 SVGIG (reference sequence). The CDR3 totals 13 residues. These data are taken from a study of cytomegalovirus exposure and HLA in healthy donors. General study points: The listing of roughly 160 TCR beta chains classed them as cytomegalovirus-associated.

The PCR employed 60 Vbeta primers together with 13 Jbeta primers. Libraries were prepared by immunoSEQ multiplex PCR; TCRdb keeps only in-frame clonotypes and omits some of them. This table holds about 78,000 clones, 72% found once. Sequencing input: PBMCs. The receptor's source is a woman between 35 and 50 years old in good health and CMV-seropositive. The V and J genes are TRBV30 and TRBJ2-7, with D possibly being TRBD2 (5 bases). CDR3: CAWSVRESYEQYF. The CDR3 DNA sequence: TGTGCCTGGAGTGTGAGGGAATCCTACGAGCAGTACTTC.